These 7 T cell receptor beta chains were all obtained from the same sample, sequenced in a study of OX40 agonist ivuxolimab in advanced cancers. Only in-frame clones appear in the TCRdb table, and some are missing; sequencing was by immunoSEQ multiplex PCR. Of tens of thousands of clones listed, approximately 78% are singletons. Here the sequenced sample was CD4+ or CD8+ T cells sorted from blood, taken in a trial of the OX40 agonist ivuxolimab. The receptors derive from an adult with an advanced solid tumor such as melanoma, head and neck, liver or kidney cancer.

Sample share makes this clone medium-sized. The CDR3 is CASSQELAGHTDTQYF. In nucleotides, the CDR3 is TGCGCCAGCAGCCAAGAGCTAGCGGGACACACAGATACGCAGTATTTT. The chain couples TRBV4-1 to TRBJ2-3; 9 nucleotides match TRBD2. CDR1 is MGHRA, CDR2 YSYEKL, per germline. V lost 0 bases to trimming and J lost 2 bases; unmatched junction nucleotides: 3. The CDR3 extends over 16 amino acids.

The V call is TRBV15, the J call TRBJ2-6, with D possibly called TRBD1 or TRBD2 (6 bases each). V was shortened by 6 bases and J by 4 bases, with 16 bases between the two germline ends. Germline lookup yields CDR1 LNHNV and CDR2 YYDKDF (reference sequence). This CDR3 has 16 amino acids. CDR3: CATSRRRGRGANVLTF. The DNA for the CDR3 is TGTGCCACCAGTCGGAGACGGGGGCGCGGGGCCAACGTCCTGACTTTC.

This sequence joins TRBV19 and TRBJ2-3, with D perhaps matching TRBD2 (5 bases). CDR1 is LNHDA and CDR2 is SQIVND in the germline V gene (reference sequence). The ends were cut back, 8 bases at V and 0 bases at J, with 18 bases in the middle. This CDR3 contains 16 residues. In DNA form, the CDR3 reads TGTGCCAGTGCGGGCATAAGACGTGCTAGCACAGATACGCAGTATTTT. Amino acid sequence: CASAGIRRASTDTQYF.

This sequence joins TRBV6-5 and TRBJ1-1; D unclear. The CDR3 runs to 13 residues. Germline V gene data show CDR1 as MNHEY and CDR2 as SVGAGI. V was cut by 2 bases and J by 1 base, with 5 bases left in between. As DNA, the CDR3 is TGTGCCAGCAGTTACCCGGGGAACACTGAAGCTTTCTTT. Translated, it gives CASSYPGNTEAFF.

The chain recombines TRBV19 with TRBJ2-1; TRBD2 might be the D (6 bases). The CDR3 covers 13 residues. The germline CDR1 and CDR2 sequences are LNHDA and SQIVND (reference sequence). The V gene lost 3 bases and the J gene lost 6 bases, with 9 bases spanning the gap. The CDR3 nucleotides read TGTGCCAGTAGTATCGGGAGTCTCAATGAGCAGTTCTTC. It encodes CASSIGSLNEQFF.

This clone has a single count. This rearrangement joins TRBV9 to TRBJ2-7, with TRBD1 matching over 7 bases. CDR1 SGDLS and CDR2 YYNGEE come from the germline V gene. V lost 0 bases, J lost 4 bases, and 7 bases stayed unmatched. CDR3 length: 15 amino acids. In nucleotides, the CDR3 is TGTGCCAGCAGCGTAGTAGCCGGGACAGTATACGAGCAGTACTTC. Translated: CASSVVAGTVYEQYF.

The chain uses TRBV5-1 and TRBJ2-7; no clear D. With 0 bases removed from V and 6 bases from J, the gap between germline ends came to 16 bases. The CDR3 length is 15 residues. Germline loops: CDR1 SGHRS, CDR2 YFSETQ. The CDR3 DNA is TGCGCCAGCAGCTTGGTGCCAGGTCTGGAAACCGAGCAGTACTTC. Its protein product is CASSLVPGLETEQYF.